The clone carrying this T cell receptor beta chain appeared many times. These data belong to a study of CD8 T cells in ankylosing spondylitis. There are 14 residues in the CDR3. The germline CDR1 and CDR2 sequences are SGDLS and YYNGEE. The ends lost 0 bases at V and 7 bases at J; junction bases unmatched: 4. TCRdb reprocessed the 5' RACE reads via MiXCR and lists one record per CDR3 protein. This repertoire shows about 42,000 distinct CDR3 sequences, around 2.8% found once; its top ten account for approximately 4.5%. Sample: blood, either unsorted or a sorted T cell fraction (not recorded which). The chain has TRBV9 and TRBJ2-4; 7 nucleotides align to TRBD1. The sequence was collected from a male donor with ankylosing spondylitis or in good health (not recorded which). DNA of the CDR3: TGTGCCAGCAGCGTAGGGACAGGCTTCAACATTCAGTACTTC. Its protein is CASSVGTGFNIQYF.